This T cell receptor beta chain was observed in a study of T cells after yellow fever vaccination. Study findings and constraints: In FACS-sorted repertoires, abundant clonotypes from the bulk population could appear as contaminants.

Germline-derived CDR1 and CDR2 are MGHRA and YSYEKL. V shed 4 bases and J shed 8 bases, with 21 bases lying between them. The CDR3 covers 16 residues. A few counts support this clonotype. The target antigen is unknown. TCRdb itself ran the 5' RACE reads through MiXCR, one entry per CDR3 protein. The sample consists of 360,000 or so distinct CDR3 sequences, 11% of them appearing once. Specimen: PBMCs, collected on the day of the first yellow fever vaccination. V usage is TRBV4-1 and J usage is TRBJ2-1; D uncertain. This sequence was found in a man between 18 and 35 years old who received the YFV17D yellow fever vaccine. This chain's CDR3 is CASSPTPSRAPDEQFF. CDR3 nucleotides: TGCGCCAGCAGCCCTACCCCCTCTAGGGCCCCTGATGAGCAGTTCTTC.